This T cell receptor beta chain emerged from a study of Graves' ophthalmopathy and Graves' hyperthyroidism. Broader study findings: Ophthalmopathy progression prediction by the model yielded a sensitivity of 60% to 71% and a specificity of under 80%.

Details on this clonotype: The antigen is undetermined.

Newly diagnosed hyperthyroidism donors, aged 18 to 65, duration under 2 months. RNA transcripts provided the template for amplifying TCR beta CDR3 regions. HTBI primers served in a first-round RT-PCR, which a second-round multiplex PCR followed. A single record per CDR3 protein comes from TCRdb applying MiXCR to the multiplex PCR reads. The table includes 560,000 or so distinct CDR3 sequences, approximately 37% detected once. Sequencing was performed on peripheral blood or thyroid tissue (not recorded which). The clonotype comes from an adult man with Graves' hyperthyroidism.

The CDR3 protein is CATSRDRTGGNIEKLFF. The CDR3 nucleotides are TGTGCCACCAGCAGAGATCGGACAGGAGGAAACATTGAAAAACTGTTTTTT. The chain uses TRBV15 and TRBJ1-4; 7 bases are a match to TRBD1. J lost 7 bases, V lost 0 bases, and 11 bases had no gene match. Germline-derived CDR1 and CDR2 are LNHNV and YYDKDF (reference sequence). The CDR3 has 17 amino acids.